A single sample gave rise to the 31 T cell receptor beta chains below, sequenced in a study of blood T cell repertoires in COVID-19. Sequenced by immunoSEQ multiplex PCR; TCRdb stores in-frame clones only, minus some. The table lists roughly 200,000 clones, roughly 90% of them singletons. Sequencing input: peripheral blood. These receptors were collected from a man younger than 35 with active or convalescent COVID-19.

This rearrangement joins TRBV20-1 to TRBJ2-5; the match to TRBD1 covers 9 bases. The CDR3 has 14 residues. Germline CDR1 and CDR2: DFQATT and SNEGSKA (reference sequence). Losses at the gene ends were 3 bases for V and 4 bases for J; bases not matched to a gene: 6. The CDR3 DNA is TGCAGTGCTAGTAGACAGGGGGGTGGAGAGACCCAGTACTTC. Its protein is CSASRQGGGETQYF.

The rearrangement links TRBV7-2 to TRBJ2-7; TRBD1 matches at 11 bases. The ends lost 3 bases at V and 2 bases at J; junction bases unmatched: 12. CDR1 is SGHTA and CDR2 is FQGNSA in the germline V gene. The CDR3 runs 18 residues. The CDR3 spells CASSFYIGRDRGTYEQYF. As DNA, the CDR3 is TGTGCCAGCAGCTTTTATATCGGCCGGGACAGGGGGACCTACGAGCAGTACTTC.

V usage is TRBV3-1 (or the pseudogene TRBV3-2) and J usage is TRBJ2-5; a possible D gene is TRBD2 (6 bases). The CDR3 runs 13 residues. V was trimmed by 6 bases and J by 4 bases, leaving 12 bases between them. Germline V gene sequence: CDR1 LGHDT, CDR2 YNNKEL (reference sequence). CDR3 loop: CASRGTQGETQYF. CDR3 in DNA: TGTGCCAGCAGAGGGACTCAAGGAGAGACCCAGTACTTC.

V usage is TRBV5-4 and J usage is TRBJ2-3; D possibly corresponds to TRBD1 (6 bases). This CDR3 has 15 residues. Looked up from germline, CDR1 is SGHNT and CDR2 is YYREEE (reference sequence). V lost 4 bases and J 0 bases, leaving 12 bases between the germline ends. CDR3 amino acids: CASSPWTASTDTQYF. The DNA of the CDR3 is TGTGCCAGCAGCCCCTGGACAGCTAGCACAGATACGCAGTATTTT.

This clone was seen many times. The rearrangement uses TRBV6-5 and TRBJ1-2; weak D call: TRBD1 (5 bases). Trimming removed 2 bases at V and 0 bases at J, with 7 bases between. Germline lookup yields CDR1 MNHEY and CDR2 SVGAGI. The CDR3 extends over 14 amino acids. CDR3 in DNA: TGTGCCAGCAGTTACCCGACAGCTAACTATGGCTACACCTTC. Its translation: CASSYPTANYGYTF.

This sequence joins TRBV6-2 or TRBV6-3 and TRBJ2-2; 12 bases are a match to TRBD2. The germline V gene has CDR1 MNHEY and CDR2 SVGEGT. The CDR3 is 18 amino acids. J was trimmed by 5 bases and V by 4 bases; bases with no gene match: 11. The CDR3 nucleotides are TGTGCCAGCAGTTTCCCGCTAGCGGGAGGGGCGGTTACCGGGGAGCTGTTTTTT. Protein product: CASSFPLAGGAVTGELFF.

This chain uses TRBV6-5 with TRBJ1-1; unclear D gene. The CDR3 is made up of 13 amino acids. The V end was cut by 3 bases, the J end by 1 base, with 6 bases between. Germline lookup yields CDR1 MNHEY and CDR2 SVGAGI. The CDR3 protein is CASSYPGNTEAFF. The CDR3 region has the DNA TGTGCCAGCAGTTATCCAGGGAACACTGAAGCTTTCTTT.

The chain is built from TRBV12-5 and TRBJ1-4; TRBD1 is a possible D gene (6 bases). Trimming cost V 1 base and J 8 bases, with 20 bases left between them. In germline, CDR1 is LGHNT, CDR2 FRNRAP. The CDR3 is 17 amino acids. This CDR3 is CASGLDAVGGAGEKLFF. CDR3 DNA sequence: TGTGCTAGTGGTTTGGATGCAGTCGGGGGGGCAGGGGAAAAACTGTTTTTT.

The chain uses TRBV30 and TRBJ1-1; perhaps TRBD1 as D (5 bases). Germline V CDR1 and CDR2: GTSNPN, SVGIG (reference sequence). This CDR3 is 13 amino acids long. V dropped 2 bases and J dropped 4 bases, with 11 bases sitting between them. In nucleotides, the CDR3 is TGTGCCTGGAGTTCGGCAGGGTTCACTGAAGCTTTCTTT. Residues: CAWSSAGFTEAFF.

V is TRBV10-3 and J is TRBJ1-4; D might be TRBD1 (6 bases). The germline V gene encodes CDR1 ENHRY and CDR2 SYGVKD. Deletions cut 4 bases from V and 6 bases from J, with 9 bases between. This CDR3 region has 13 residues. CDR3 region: CAISGGRDEKLFF. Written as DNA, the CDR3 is TGTGCCATCAGTGGGGGGCGCGATGAAAAACTGTTTTTT.

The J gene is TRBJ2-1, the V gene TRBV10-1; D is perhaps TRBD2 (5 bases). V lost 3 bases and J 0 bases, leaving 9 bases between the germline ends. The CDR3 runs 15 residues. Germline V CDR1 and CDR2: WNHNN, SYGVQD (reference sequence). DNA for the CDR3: TGCGCCAGCAGTGAATGGGAGAACTCCTACAATGAGCAGTTCTTC. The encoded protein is CASSEWENSYNEQFF.

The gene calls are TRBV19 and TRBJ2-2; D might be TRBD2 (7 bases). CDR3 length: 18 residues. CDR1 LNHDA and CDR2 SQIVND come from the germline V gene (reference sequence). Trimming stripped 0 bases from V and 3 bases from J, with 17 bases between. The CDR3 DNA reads TGTGCCAGTAGTATAGATCAGGGGCTAGCGGTTGACACCGGGGAGCTGTTTTTT. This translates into CASSIDQGLAVDTGELFF.

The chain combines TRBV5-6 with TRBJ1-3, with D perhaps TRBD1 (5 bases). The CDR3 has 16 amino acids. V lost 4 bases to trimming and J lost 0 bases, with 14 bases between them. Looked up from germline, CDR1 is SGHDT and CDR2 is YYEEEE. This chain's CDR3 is CASSLWTTYSGNTIYF. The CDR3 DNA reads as TGTGCCAGCAGCCTCTGGACAACCTACTCTGGAAACACCATATATTTT.

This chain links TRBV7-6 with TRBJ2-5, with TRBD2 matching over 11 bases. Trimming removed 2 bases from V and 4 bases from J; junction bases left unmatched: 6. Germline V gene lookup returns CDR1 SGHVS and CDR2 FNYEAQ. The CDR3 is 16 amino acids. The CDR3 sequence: CASSLSLAGGRETQYF. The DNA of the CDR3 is TGTGCCAGCAGCTTATCCTTAGCGGGGGGGCGAGAGACCCAGTACTTC. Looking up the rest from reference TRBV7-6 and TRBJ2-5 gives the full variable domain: GAGVSQSPRYKVTKRGQDVALRCDPISGHVSLYWYRQALGQGPEFLTYFNYEAQQDKSGLPNDRFSAERPEGSISTLTIQRTEQRDSAMYRCASSLSLAGGRETQYFGPGTRLLVL.

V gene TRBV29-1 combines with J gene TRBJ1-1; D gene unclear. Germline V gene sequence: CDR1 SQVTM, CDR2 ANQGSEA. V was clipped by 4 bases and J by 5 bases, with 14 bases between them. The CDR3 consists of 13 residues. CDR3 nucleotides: TGCAGCGTTGCTGGCAGCCCGGGGACTGAAGCTTTCTTT. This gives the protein CSVAGSPGTEAFF.

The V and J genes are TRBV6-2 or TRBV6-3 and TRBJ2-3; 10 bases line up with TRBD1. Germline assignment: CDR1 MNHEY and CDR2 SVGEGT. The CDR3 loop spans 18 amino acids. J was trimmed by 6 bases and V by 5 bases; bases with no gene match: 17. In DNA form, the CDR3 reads TGTGCCAGCAGTCCAACTCCCGGGACAGGGGCCCTCTGGGATACGCAGTATTTT. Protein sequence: CASSPTPGTGALWDTQYF.

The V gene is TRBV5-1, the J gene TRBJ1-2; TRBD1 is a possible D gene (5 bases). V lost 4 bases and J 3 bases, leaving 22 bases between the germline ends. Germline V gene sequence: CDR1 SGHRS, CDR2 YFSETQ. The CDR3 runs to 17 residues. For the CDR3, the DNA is TGCGCCAGCAGCGCGGGGGGTAGTGGTAGAATGGACTATGGCTACACCTTC. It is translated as CASSAGGSGRMDYGYTF.

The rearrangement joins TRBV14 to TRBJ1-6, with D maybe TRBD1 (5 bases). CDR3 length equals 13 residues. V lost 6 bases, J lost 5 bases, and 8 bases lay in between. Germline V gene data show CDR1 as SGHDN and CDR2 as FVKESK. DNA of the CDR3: TGTGCCAGCAGGTGGACAAATAATTCACCCCTCCACTTT. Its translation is CASRWTNNSPLHF.

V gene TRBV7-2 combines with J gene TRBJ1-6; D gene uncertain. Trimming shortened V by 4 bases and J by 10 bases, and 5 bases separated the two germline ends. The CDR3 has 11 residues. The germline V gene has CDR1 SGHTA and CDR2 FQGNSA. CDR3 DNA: TGTGCCAGCAGCTCGGGATCACCCCTCCACTTT. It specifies CASSSGSPLHF.

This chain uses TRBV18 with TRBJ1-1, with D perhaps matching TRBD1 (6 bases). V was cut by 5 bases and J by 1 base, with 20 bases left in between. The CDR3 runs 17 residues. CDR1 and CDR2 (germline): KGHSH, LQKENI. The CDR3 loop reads CASSSHDHRVKNTEAFF. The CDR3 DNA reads TGTGCCAGCTCATCGCATGACCACAGGGTAAAGAACACTGAAGCTTTCTTT.

CDR3 bases: TGTGCCACCAGCAGAGATCGACAGGGCATGTCCCACTATGGCTACACCTTC. Translation gives CATSRDRQGMSHYGYTF. The chain links TRBV15 to TRBJ1-2; 7 bases are shared with TRBD1. The CDR3 consists of 17 residues. V gave up 0 bases and J gave up 3 bases; unmatched junction bases: 10. Germline lookup yields CDR1 LNHNV and CDR2 YYDKDF (reference sequence).

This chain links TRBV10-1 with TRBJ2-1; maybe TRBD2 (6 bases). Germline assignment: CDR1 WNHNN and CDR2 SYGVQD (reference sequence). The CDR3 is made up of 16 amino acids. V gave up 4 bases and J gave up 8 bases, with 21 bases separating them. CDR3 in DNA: TGCGCCAGCAGTGGGATCCGACTAGTGGGGTTTCATGAGCAGTTCTTC. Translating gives CASSGIRLVGFHEQFF.

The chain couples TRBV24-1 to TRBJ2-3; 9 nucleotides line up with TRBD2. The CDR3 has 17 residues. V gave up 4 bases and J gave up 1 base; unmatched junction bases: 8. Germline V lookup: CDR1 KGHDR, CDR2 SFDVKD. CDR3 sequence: CATSDRSGGTGTDTQYF. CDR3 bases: TGTGCCACCAGTGACCGAAGCGGGGGGACAGGCACAGATACGCAGTATTTT.

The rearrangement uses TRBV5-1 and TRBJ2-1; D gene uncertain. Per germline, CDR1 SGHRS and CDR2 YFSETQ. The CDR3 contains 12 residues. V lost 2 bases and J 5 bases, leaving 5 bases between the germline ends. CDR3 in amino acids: CASSLQNNEQFF. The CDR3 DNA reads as TGCGCCAGCAGCTTACAGAACAATGAGCAGTTCTTC.

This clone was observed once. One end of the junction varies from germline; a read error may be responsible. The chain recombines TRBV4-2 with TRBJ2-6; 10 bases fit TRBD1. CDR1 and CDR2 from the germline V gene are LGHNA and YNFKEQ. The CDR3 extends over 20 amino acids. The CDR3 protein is CASSEDPAGTGDAGANVLTF. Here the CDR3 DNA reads TGTGCCAGCAGCGAAGATCCGGCCGGGACAGGGGATGCTGGGGCCAACGTCCTGACTTTC.

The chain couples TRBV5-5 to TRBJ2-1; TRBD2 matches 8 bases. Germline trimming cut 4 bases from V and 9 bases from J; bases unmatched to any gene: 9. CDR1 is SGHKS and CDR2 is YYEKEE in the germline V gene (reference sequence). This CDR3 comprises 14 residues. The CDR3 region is CASSLDGGATEQFF. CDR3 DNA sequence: TGTGCCAGCAGCCTTGACGGGGGGGCCACTGAGCAGTTCTTC.

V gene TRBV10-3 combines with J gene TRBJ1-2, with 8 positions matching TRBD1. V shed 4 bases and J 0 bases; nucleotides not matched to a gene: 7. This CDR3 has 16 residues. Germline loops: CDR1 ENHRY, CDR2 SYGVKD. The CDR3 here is CAISGVGQGANYGYTF. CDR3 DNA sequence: TGTGCCATCAGTGGGGTCGGACAGGGCGCTAACTATGGCTACACCTTC.

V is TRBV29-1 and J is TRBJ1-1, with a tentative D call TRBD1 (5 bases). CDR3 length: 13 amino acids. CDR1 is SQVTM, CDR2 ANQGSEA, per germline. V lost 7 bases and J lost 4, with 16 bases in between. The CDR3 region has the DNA TGCAGCGCCGCGGTGGGGCAGGGCACTGAAGCTTTCTTT. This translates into CSAAVGQGTEAFF.

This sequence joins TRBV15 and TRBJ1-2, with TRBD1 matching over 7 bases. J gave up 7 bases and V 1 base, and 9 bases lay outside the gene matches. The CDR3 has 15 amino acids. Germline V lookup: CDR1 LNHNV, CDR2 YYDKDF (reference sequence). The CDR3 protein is CATSRVREGASGYTF. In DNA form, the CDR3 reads TGTGCCACCAGCAGAGTTCGGGAGGGGGCGAGTGGCTACACCTTC.

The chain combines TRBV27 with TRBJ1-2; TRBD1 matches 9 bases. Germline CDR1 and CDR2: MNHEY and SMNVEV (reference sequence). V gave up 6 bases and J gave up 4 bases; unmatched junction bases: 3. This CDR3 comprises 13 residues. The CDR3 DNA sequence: TGTGCCAGCAGAAGGACAGGGGTCTATGGCTACACCTTC. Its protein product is CASRRTGVYGYTF.

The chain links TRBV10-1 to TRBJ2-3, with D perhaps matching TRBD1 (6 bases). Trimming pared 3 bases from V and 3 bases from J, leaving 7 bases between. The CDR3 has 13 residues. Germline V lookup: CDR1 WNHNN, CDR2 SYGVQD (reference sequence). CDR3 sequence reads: CASSDQGTDTQYF. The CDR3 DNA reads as TGCGCCAGCAGTGATCAGGGGACAGATACGCAGTATTTT.